The sample holds many counts of the clone carrying this T cell receptor beta chain. The sample holds other DNA sequences that translate to the same CDR3. Germline CDR1 reads MRHNA; CDR2 reads SNTAGT. The CDR3 is made up of 13 amino acids. V was shortened by 3 bases and J by 4 bases, with 7 bases between the two germline ends. This sample stems from a study of shared clonotypes between healthy human individuals. Some clones are missing from TCRdb's copy, which holds only in-frame ones; the method was immunoSEQ multiplex PCR. The table records 400,000 to 550,000 clones, 65% to 80% of them present only once.

This sequence joins TRBV6-4 and TRBJ1-5, with D hard to call. Sequencing input: PBMCs. The clonotype comes from a woman between 40 and 50 years old in good health. Some clones in this sample may be carry-over from other donors' samples. CDR3 DNA: TGTGCCAGCAGTGAGGATCTAAATCAGCCCCAGCATTTT. Translated: CASSEDLNQPQHF.